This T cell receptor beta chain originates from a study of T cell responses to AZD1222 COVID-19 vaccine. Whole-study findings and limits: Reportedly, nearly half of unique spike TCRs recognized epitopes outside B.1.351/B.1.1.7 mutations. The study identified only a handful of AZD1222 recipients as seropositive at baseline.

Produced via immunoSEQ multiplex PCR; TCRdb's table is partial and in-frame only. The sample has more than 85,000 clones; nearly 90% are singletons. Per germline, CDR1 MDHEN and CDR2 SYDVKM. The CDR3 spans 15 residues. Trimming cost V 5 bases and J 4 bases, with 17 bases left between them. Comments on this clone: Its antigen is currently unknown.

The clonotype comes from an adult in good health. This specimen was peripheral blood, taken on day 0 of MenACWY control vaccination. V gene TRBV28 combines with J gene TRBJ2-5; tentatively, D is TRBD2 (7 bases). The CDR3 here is CASSKGGASAETQYF. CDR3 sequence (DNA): TGTGCCAGCAGTAAAGGGGGGGCATCGGCAGAGACCCAGTACTTC. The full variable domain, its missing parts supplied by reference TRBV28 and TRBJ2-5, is DVKVTQSSRYLVKRTGEKVFLECVQDMDHENMFWYRQDPGLGLRLIYFSYDVKMKEKGDIPEGYSVSREKKERFSLILESASTNQTSMYLCASSKGGASAETQYFGPGTRLLVL.